These 9 T cell receptor beta chains came from one sample sequenced in a study of T-cell memory formation after mild COVID-19. Via MiXCR, TCRdb re-called the 5' RACE reads, giving one row per CDR3 protein. The sample shows about 560,000 distinct CDR3 sequences, about 22% of them seen only once. Specimen: PBMCs or a T cell subset sorted from them (not recorded which). All receptors come from an adult woman who had mild COVID-19 (a few samples of this study predate the infection). Cell type and time point are not known.

This clonotype showed up just a few times. V and J are TRBV11-3 and TRBJ2-7; D gene unclear. The CDR3 consists of 12 residues. Looked up from germline, CDR1 is SGHNT and CDR2 is YENEEA. V lost 4 bases and J lost 8, with 12 bases in between. CDR3 coding DNA: TGTGCCAGCAGCTCGGACCGACGCCAGCAGTACTTC. Translated, it gives CASSSDRRQQYF.

This chain uses TRBV20-1 with TRBJ2-7; D not resolved. Germline V lookup: CDR1 DFQATT, CDR2 SNEGSKA (reference sequence). The CDR3 covers 14 residues. V was trimmed by 3 bases and J by 3 bases, leaving 15 bases between them. CDR3 nucleotide sequence: TGCAGTGCTAGCCCCGGTACTCACGGCTACGAGCAGTACTTC. Translation: CSASPGTHGYEQYF.

This sequence joins TRBV27 and TRBJ2-7; no reliable D call. Germline V lookup: CDR1 MNHEY, CDR2 SMNVEV (reference sequence). The CDR3 sequence is 13 residues long. Trimming removed 3 bases at V and 2 bases at J, with 8 bases between. The CDR3 DNA reads TGTGCCAGCAGTTTCGGCCACGCCTACGAGCAGTACTTC. Its protein product is CASSFGHAYEQYF.

This clonotype was picked up many times. The gene calls are TRBV6-5 and TRBJ2-3, with 12 nucleotides matching TRBD2. Germline V gene data show CDR1 as MNHEY and CDR2 as SVGAGI. This CDR3 contains 18 residues. The V segment lost 6 bases and the J segment 4 bases; nucleotides outside the gene matches: 14. For the CDR3, the DNA is TGTGCCAGCAGGGTACTAGCGGGAGGTTTCCCGGGGGCAGATACGCAGTATTTT. Amino acids: CASRVLAGGFPGADTQYF.

This chain uses TRBV7-9 with TRBJ2-7, with D possibly called TRBD1 or TRBD2 (5 bases each). The germline V gene has CDR1 SEHNR and CDR2 FQNEAQ (reference sequence). The length of the CDR3 is 14 residues. V was cut by 6 bases and J by 2 bases, with 14 bases left in between. Here the CDR3 DNA reads TGTGCCAGCAGGCCCGTCCGGGACCCCTACGAGCAGTACTTC. This translates into CASRPVRDPYEQYF.

At least ten counts were recorded for this clonotype. The CDR3 DNA follows: TGTGCCAGCTCACCTCGTACGGGAAGCTCCTACAATGAGCAGTTCTTC. It encodes CASSPRTGSSYNEQFF. The V gene is TRBV18, the J gene TRBJ2-1; maybe TRBD2 (5 bases). The CDR3 has 16 residues. Trimming left V 3 bases short and J 0 bases short, with 12 bases between. Germline-derived CDR1 and CDR2 are KGHSH and LQKENI. The variable domain in full, completed from reference TRBV18 and TRBJ2-1, reads NAGVMQNPRHLVRRRGQEARLRCSPMKGHSHVYWYRQLPEEGLKFMVYLQKENIIDESGMPKERFSAEFPKEGPSILRIQQVVRGDSAAYFCASSPRTGSSYNEQFFGPGTRLTVL.

This clonotype was picked up a small number of times. J is TRBJ1-5 and V is TRBV6-5; perhaps TRBD1 as D (5 bases). The CDR3 has 13 residues. The V gene lost 4 bases and the J gene lost 4 bases, with 8 bases spanning the gap. Germline CDR1 and CDR2: MNHEY and SVGAGI. CDR3 residues: CASSWGLNQPQHF. Here the CDR3 DNA reads TGTGCCAGCAGTTGGGGCCTTAATCAGCCCCAGCATTTT.

This clonotype was seen a handful of times. The V gene is TRBV15, the J gene TRBJ1-3; D not certain. This CDR3 has 14 residues. Looked up from germline, CDR1 is LNHNV and CDR2 is YYDKDF (reference sequence). Trimming removed 1 base at V and 6 bases at J, with 10 bases between. CDR3 sequence reads: CATSRGIRENTIYF. DNA of the CDR3: TGTGCCACCAGCAGAGGCATAAGGGAAAACACCATATATTTT.

The rearrangement joins TRBV7-2 to TRBJ2-3; D gene uncertain. Per the germline V gene, CDR1 is SGHTA and CDR2 is FQGNSA. V lost 5 bases and J lost 2, with 14 bases in between. The CDR3 consists of 15 residues. CDR3 sequence (DNA): TGTGCCAGCAGCCGATTGCCCAGCCCCACAGATACGCAGTATTTT. Encoded protein: CASSRLPSPTDTQYF. The complete variable domain, with remaining parts taken from reference TRBV7-2 and TRBJ2-3, reads GAGVSQSPSNKVTEKGKDVELRCDPISGHTALYWYRQSLGQGLEFLIYFQGNSAPDKSGLPSDRFSAERTGGSVSTLTIQRTQQEDSAVYLCASSRLPSPTDTQYFGPGTRLTVL.